The clone carrying this TCR beta chain was detected once. The same CDR3 is also encoded by other DNA sequences in this sample. Authors' methods: The assay estimated nucleated cells by amplifying reference gene primers. The method was immunoSEQ multiplex PCR; TCRdb's version includes in-frame clones alone and lacks a portion of them. V, J and clone size are taken as reported in that table, and D and trimming were inferred from the DNA itself. The repertoire holds around 300,000 clones, with about nine tenths as singletons. This entry belongs to a study of blood T cell repertoires in COVID-19. The sequencing input was peripheral blood. This clonotype was sampled from a woman in her twenties or thirties with COVID-19, enrolled during active disease.

CDR3 in amino acids: CASSITGANVLTF. In DNA, the CDR3 is TGTGCCAGTAGTATTACAGGGGCCAACGTCCTGACTTTC. This chain connects TRBV19 to TRBJ2-6; the D is unclear. The CDR3 is 13 residues long. Per the germline V gene, CDR1 is LNHDA and CDR2 is SQIVND (reference sequence). Trimming stripped 3 bases from V and 4 bases from J, with 4 bases between. The full variable domain, rest sourced from reference TRBV19 and TRBJ2-6, is DGGITQSPKYLFRKEGQNVTLSCEQNLNHDAMYWYRQDPGQGLRLIYYSQIVNDFQKGDIAEGYSVSREKKESFPLTVTSAQKNPTAFYLCASSITGANVLTFGAGSRLTVL.